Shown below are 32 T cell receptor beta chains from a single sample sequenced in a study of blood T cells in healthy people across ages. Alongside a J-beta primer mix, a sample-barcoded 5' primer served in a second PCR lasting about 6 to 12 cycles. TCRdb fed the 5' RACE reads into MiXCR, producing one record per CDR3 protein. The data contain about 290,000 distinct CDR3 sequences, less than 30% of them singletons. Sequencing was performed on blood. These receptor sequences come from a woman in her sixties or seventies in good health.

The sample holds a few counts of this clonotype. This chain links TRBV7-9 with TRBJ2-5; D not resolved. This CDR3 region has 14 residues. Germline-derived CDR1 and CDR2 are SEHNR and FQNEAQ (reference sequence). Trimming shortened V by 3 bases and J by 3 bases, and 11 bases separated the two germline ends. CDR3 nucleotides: TGTGCCAGCAGCTTTTCGCTAGGTGAAGAGACCCAGTACTTC. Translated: CASSFSLGEETQYF.

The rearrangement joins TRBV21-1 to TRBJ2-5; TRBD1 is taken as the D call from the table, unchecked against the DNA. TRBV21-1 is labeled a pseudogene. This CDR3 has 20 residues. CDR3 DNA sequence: TGTGCCAGCAGCAAAGCGAACCCGGACAGGGCGGGAGGCTGCCAAGAGACCCAGTACTTC. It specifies CASSKANPDRAGGCQETQYF.

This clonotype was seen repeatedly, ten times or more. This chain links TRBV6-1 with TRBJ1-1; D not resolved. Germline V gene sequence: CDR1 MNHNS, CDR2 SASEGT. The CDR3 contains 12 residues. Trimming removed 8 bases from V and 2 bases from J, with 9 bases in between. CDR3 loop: CASSRVNTEAFF. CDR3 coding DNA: TGTGCCAGCTCGAGAGTCAACACTGAAGCTTTCTTT.

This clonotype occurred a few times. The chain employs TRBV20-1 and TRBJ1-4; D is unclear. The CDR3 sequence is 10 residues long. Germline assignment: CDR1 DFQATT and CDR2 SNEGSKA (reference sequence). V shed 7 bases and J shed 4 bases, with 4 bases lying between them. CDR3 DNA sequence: TGCAGTGTCCATAATGAAAAACTGTTTTTT. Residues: CSVHNEKLFF.

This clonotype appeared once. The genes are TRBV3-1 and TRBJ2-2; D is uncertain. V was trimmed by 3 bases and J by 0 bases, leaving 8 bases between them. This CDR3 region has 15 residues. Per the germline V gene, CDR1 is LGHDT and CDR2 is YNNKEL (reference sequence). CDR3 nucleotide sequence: TGTGCCAGCAGCCAGCAACCAACGAACACCGGGGAGCTGTTTTTT. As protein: CASSQQPTNTGELFF.

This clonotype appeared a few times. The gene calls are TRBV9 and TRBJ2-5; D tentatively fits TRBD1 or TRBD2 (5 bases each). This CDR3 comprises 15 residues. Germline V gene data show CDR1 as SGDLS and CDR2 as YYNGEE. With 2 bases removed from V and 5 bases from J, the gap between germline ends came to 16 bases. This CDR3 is CASSVTEGQAETQYF. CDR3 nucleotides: TGTGCCAGCAGCGTGACAGAGGGTCAGGCGGAGACCCAGTACTTC.

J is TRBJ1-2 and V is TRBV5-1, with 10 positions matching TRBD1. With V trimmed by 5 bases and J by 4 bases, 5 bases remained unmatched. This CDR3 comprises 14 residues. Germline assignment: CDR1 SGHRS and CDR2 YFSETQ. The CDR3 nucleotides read TGCGCCAGCAGGACAGGGGGCGGTTTCTATGGCTACACCTTC. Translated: CASRTGGGFYGYTF.

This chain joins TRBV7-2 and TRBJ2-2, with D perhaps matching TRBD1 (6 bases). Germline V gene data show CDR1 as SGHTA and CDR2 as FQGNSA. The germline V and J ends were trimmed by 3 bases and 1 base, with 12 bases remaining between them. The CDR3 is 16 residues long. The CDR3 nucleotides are TGTGCCAGCAGCTTTTCCGGGACATTGAACACCGGGGAGCTGTTTTTT. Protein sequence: CASSFSGTLNTGELFF.

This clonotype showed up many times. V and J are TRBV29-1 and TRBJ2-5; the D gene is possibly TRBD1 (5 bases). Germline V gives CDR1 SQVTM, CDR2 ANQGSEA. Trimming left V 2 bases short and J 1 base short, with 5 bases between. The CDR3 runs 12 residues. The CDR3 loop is CSVETGQETQYF. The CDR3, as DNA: TGCAGCGTTGAAACAGGCCAAGAGACCCAGTACTTC.

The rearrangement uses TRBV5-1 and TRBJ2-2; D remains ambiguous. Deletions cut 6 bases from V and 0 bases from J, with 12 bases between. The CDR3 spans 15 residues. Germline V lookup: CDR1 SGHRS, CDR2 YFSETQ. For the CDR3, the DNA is TGCGCCAGCAAGCCAGCCCTAACGAACACCGGGGAGCTGTTTTTT. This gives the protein CASKPALTNTGELFF.

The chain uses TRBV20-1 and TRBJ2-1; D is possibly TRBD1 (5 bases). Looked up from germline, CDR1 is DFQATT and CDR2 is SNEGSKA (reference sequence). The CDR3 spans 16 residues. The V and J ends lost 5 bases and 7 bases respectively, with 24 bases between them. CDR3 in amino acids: CSAPSSRAITGNEQFF. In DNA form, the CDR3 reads TGCAGTGCTCCATCAAGCAGGGCGATCACTGGGAATGAGCAGTTCTTC.

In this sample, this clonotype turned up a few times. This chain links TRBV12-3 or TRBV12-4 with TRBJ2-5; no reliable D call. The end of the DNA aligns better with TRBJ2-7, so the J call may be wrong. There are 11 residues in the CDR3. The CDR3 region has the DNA TGTGCCAGCAGTTCCCCCTTCGAGCAGTACTTC. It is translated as CASSSPFEQYF.

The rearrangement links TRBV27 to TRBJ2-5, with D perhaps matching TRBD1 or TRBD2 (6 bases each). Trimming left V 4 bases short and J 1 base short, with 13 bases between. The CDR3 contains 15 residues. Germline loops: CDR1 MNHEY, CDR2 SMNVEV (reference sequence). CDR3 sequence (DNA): TGTGCCAGCAGTTATGGGGGGCGGCCCCAAGAGACCCAGTACTTC. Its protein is CASSYGGRPQETQYF.

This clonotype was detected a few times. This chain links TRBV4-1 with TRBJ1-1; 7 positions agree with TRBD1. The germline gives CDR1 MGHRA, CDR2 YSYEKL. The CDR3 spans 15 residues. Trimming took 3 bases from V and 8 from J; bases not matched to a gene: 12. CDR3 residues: CASSQAKQGREEAFF. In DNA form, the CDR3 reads TGCGCCAGCAGCCAGGCCAAACAGGGGAGGGAGGAAGCTTTCTTT.

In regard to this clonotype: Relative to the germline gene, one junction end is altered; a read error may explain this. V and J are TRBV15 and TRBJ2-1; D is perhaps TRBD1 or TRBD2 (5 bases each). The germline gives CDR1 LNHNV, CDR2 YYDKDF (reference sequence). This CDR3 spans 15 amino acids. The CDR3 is CAISRDRGEGNEQFF. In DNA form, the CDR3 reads TGTGCCATCAGCAGAGATCGGGGAGAGGGGAATGAGCAGTTCTTC.

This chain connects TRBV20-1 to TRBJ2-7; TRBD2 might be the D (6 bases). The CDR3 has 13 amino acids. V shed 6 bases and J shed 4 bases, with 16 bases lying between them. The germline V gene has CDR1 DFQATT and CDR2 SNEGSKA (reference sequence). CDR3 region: CSARGGIPYEQYF. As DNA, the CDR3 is TGCAGTGCCCGCGGAGGGATCCCTTACGAGCAGTACTTC.

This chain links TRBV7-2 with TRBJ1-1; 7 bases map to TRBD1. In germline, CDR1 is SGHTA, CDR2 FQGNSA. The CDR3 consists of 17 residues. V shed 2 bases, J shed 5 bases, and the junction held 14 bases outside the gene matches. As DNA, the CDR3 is TGTGCCAGCAGCTTAAGCCAAGGGGGCGGTTCGCGTACTGAAGCTTTCTTT. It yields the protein CASSLSQGGGSRTEAFF.

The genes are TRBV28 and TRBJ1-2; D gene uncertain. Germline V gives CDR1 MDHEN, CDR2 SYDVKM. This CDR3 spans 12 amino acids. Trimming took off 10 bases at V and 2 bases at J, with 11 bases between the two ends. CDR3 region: CATRRQNYGYTF. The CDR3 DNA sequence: TGTGCCACCAGACGGCAGAACTATGGCTACACCTTC.

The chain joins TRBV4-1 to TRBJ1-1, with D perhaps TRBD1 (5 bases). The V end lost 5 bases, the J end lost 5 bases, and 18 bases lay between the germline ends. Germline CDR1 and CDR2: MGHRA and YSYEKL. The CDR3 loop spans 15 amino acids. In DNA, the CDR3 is TGCGCCAGCAGCGAAAACGTCGGGGCCGGAACTGAAGCTTTCTTT. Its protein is CASSENVGAGTEAFF.

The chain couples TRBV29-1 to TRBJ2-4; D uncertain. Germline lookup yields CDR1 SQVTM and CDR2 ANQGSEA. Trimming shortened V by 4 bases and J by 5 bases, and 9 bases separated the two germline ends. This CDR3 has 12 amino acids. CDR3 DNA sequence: TGCAGCGTTGTGGGGTCCCAAAACATTCAGTACTTC. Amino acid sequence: CSVVGSQNIQYF.

This CDR3 reads CASSLGTHTTYQETQYF. CDR3 coding DNA: TGTGCCAGCAGCTTGGGGACTCATACTACCTATCAAGAGACCCAGTACTTC. The chain uses TRBV7-9 and TRBJ2-5, with a tentative D call TRBD2 (6 bases). The CDR3 is 17 residues long. Trimming pared 3 bases from V and 2 bases from J, leaving 19 bases between. CDR1 SEHNR and CDR2 FQNEAQ come from the germline V gene (reference sequence).

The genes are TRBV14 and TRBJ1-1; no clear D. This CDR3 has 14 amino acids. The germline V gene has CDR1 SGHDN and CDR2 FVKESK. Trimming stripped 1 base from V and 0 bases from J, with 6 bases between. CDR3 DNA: TGTGCCAGCAGCCAAGCCCCGTTGAACACTGAAGCTTTCTTT. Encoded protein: CASSQAPLNTEAFF.

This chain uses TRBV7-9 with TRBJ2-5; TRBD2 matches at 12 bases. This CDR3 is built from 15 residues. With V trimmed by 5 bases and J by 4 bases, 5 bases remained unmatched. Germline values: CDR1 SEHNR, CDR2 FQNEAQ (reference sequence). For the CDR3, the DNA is TGTGCCAGCAGCCCCACTAGCGGGAGGCGAGAGACCCAGTACTTC. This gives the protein CASSPTSGRRETQYF.

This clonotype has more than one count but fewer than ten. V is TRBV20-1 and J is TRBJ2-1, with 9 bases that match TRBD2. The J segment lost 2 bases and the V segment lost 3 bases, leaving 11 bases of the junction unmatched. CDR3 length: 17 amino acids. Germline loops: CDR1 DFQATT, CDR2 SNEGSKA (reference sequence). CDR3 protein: CSARSSSGDQTYNEQFF. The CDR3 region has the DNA TGCAGTGCTAGGAGTTCTAGCGGGGACCAAACCTACAATGAGCAGTTCTTC.

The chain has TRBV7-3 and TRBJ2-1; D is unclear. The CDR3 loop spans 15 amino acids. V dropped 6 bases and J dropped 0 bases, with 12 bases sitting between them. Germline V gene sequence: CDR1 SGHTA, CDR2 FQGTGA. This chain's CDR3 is CASRSDASSYNEQFF. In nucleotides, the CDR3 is TGTGCCAGCAGATCGGACGCCTCCTCCTACAATGAGCAGTTCTTC.

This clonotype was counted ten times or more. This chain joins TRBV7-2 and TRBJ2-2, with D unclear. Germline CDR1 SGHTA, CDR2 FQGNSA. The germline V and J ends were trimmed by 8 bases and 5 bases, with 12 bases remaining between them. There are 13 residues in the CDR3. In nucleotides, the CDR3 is TGTGCCAGCGGAGTCTTTTCGACCGGGGAGCTGTTTTTT. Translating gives CASGVFSTGELFF. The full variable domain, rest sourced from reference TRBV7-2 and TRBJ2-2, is GAGVSQSPSNKVTEKGKDVELRCDPISGHTALYWYRQSLGQGLEFLIYFQGNSAPDKSGLPSDRFSAERTGGSVSTLTIQRTQQEDSAVYLCASGVFSTGELFFGEGSRLTVL.

Written as DNA, the CDR3 is TGCAGCGTTGGTGGGACAGTAGGAAACACTGAAGCTTTCTTT. Amino acids: CSVGGTVGNTEAFF. The chain has TRBV29-1 and TRBJ1-1; 7 bases are a match to TRBD1. The CDR3 spans 14 residues. After removal of 4 bases from V and 2 bases from J, the junction contained 7 bases not matched to a gene. From germline, CDR1 is SQVTM and CDR2 ANQGSEA.

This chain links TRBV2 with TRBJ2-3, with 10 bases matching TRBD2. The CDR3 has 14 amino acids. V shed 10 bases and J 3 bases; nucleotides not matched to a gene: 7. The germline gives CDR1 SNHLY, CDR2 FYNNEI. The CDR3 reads CATQSGRGTDTQYF. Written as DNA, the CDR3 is TGTGCCACCCAGAGCGGGAGGGGGACAGATACGCAGTATTTT.

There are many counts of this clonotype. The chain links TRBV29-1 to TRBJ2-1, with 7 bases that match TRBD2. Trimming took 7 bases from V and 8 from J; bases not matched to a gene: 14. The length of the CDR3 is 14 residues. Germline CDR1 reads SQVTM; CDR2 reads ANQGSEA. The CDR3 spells CSARVPGGGDEQFF. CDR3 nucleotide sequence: TGCAGCGCTAGGGTTCCGGGAGGCGGGGATGAGCAGTTCTTC.

In nucleotides, the CDR3 is TGTGCCAGCAGTTTTACCAGACAGGGGGGTAATCAAGAGACCCAGTACTTC. This encodes CASSFTRQGGNQETQYF. The chain links TRBV6-5 to TRBJ2-5, with TRBD1 identical over 9 bases. The J segment lost 2 bases and the V segment lost 4 bases, leaving 11 bases of the junction unmatched. The CDR3 sequence is 17 residues long. Germline assignment: CDR1 MNHEY and CDR2 SVGAGI.

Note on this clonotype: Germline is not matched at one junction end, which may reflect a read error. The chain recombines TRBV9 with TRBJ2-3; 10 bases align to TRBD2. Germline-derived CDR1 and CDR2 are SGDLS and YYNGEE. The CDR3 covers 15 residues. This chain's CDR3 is CANSVAAGGGDTQYF. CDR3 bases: TGTGCCAACAGCGTAGCAGCGGGAGGGGGAGATACGCAGTATTTT.

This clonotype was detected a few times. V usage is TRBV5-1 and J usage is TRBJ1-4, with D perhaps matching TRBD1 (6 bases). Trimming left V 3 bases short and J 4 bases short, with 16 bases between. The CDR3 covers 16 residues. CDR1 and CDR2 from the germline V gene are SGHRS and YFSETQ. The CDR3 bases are TGCGCCAGCAGCTCCGGGGGGGCAGGCCTTAATGAAAAACTGTTTTTT. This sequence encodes CASSSGGAGLNEKLFF.